The present T cell receptor (beta chain) was sequenced within a study of T cells in Graves' hyperthyroidism and ophthalmopathy (dated by TCRdb to the late 2010s). The study in broad terms: Peripheral blood was sampled at the time of initial diagnosis, prior to any treatment. To identify TCR V-J signatures that set the groups apart, the researchers used a discovery cohort of more than 95 patients, made up of 40 to 45 with Graves' ophthalmopathy and about 60 with stable Graves' hyperthyroidism. Prospective prediction of ophthalmopathy was tested in an independent validation cohort of some 19 hyperthyroidism patients and 17 patients who later progressed to ophthalmopathy. The 100 or so discovery patients were randomly divided into training and test sets at a 7:3 ratio. In about 6 Graves' hyperthyroidism patients, the study also compared T-cell repertoires from thyroid tissue with T-cell repertoires from blood. After sampling, hyperthyroidism patients received methimazole starting at 30 mg daily, and ophthalmopathy patients received high-dose intravenous methylprednisolone. The paper reports TCR Vbeta CDR3 sequencing of more than 120 peripheral blood samples: around 45 ophthalmopathy, around 80 hyperthyroidism and around 17 progressor patients. The investigation overall reported the following: Blood samples also contained most of the expanded thyroid clonotypes (frequency above 0.001), which suggests that blood repertoires may reflect thyroid immune responses. Sample size was not statistically predetermined, and investigators were not blinded to group allocation. In validation, progression to ophthalmopathy was predicted by the model with roughly 71% sensitivity and about 72% specificity, a median of approximately 6.5 months before onset. In cross-validation, a model built on a 13 V-J signature told ophthalmopathy apart from stable hyperthyroidism with approximately 90% sensitivity and 81% to 82% specificity, and in testing the same model reached 80%/75%.

This clonotype occurred many times. Its antigen remains unidentified. No per-base quality is available; no much larger clone lies one base away. Reading from cysteine to phenylalanine, the CDR3 counts 16 amino acids. Only the CDR3 region is kept as DNA, spanning 48 bases read in frame from base 1. The germline V gene (reference sequence) sets CDR1 to LGHDT and CDR2 to YNNKEL. V ends up 1 base short and J 2 bases short, with an unmatched junction base count of 2. The TCR beta CDR3 regions were amplified from RNA transcripts. The first round of RT-PCR for the TCR CDR3 was performed with the HTBI primer set and the Qiagen OneStep RT-PCR kit. Libraries were constructed in a second round of multiplex PCR, after which size selection and purification were carried out. The libraries were sequenced on an Illumina HiSeq2000 using paired-end 100 bp reads. As for the original processing: SOAPnuke was used to process the raw data, removing reads that contained adapters or uncalled bases, had a mean Phred below 15, or lacked an exact match to the constant primer or identifier. COPE v1.2.5 was used to merge the high-quality paired reads, and each unique nucleotide sequence was defined as a clonotype. MiTCR v1.1 was used to align clonotypes to the IMGT TRBV, TRBD and TRBJ reference segments. The analysis included only V-J combinations with a frequency above 0.0001, which together covered 99% to 99.2% of the repertoires. A TCS score was defined as the ratio between F50 (clonal expansion) and ExV (chaos), using BLOSUM62-based TCRdist between CDR3 peptides within each V-J. Welch's t-statistics and random forest reduced fewer than 600 V-J features to some 14, which were used in a naive Bayes classifier (R e1071). TCRdb's own reprocessing of the public reads used fastp at Q25 and MiXCR and kept productive beta chains. Duplicate CDR3 protein sequences are folded into a single record with the most common DNA and genes. These V and J calls derive from TCRdb rather than the authors' analysis. Across this sample there are 620,000 or so distinct CDR3 sequences, with around 15% seen only once. The biggest ten clones account for under 15% of the sample.

Ophthalmopathy patients had moderately to severely active disease, with a Clinical Activity Score of 3 or more, a NOSPECS grade of 4 or more, and a disease duration of less than 3 months. The study excluded patients with uncontrolled infections, other autoimmune diseases, pregnancy or lactation. Diagnoses were based on clinical symptoms, serum thyroxine and TRAb, thyroid ultrasound and orbital computed tomography. Ficoll-Paque density gradient centrifugation was used to isolate PBMCs from 9.5 to 10 ml of fresh peripheral blood. Trizol reagent was used to extract total RNA, and RNA quality was then checked on an Agilent 2100 Bioanalyzer.

The sample taken for sequencing was blood. The sequence links TRBV3-1 to TRBJ2-2; TRBD1 lines up with 9 middle nucleotides. The source of this sequence is a woman in her forties or fifties with Graves' ophthalmopathy. The DNA sequence is TGTGCCAGCAGCCAAGCGGGACAGGGTAACACCGGGGAGCTGTTTTTT. This is translated as CASSQAGQGNTGELFF.